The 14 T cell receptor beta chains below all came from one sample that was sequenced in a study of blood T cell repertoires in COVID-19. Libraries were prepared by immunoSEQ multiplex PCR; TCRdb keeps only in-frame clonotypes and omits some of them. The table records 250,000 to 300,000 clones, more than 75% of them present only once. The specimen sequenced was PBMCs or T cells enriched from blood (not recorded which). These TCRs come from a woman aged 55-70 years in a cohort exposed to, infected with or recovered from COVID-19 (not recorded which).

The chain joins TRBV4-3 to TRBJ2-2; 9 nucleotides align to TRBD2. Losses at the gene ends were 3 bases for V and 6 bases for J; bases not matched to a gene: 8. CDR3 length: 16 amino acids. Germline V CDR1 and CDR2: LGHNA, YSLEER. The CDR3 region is CASSHHLGLAAGELFF. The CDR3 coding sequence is TGCGCCAGCAGCCACCATCTGGGACTAGCAGCCGGGGAGCTGTTTTTT.

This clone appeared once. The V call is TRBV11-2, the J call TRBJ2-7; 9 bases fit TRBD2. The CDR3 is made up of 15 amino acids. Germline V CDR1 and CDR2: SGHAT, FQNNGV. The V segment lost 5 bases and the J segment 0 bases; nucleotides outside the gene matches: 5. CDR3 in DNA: TGTGCCAGCAGCCTGCTAGCGGGGAGCTCCTACGAGCAGTACTTC. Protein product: CASSLLAGSSYEQYF.

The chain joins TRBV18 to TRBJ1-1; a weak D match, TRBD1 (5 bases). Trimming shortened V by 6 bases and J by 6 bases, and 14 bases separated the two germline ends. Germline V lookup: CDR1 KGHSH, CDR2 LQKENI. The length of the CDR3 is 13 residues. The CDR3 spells CASSLIGAPEAFF. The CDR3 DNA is TGTGCCAGCTCCCTCATAGGGGCCCCTGAAGCTTTCTTT.

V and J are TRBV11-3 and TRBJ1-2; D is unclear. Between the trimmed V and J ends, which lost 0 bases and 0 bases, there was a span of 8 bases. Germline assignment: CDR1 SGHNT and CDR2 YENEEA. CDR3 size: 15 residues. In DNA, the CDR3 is TGTGCCAGCAGCTTAGATCCCCCGTCTAACTATGGCTACACCTTC. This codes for CASSLDPPSNYGYTF.

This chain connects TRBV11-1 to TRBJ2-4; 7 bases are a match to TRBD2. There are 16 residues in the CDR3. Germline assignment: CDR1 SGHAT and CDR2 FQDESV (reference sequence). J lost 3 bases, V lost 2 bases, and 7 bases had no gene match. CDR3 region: CASSLWREKGKNIQYF. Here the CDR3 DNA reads TGTGCCAGCAGCTTATGGCGGGAGAAGGGCAAAAACATTCAGTACTTC.

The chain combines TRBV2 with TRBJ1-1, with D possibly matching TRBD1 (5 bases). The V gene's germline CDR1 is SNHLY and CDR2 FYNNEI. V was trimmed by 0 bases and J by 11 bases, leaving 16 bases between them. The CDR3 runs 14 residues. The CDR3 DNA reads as TGTGCCAGCAGTGAAGCTATTGGGACTGCGGGGGCTTTCTTT. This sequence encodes CASSEAIGTAGAFF.

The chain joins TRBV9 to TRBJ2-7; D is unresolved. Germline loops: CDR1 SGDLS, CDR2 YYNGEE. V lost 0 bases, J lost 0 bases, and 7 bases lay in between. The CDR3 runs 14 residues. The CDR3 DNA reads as TGTGCCAGCAGCGTAGACCTCAGCTCCTACGAGCAGTACTTC. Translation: CASSVDLSSYEQYF.

The CDR3 loop is CASTVDSFNQPQHF. The CDR3 coding sequence is TGTGCCAGCACTGTAGACAGCTTTAATCAGCCCCAGCATTTT. This chain uses TRBV28 with TRBJ1-5; D is perhaps TRBD1 (5 bases). V gave up 7 bases and J gave up 4 bases, with 14 bases separating them. The germline CDR1 and CDR2 sequences are MDHEN and SYDVKM. The CDR3 runs 14 residues.

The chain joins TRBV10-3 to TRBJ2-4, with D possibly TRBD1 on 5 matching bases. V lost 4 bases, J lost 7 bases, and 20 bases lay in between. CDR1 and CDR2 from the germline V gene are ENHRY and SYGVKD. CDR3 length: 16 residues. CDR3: CAISGSAPEQGNIQYF. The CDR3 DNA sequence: TGTGCCATCAGTGGCTCGGCCCCCGAGCAGGGTAACATTCAGTACTTC.

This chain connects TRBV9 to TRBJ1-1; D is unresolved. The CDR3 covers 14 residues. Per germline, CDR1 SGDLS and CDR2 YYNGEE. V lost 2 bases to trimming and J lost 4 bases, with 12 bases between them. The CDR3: CASSVAAFGTEAFF. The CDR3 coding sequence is TGTGCCAGCAGCGTTGCAGCGTTTGGCACTGAAGCTTTCTTT.

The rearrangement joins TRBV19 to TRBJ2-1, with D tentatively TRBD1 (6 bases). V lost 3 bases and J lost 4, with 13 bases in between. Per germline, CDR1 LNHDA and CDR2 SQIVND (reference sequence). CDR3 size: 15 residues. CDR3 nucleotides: TGTGCCAGTAGTATCGGAAGACAGGAGTACAATGAGCAGTTCTTC. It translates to CASSIGRQEYNEQFF.

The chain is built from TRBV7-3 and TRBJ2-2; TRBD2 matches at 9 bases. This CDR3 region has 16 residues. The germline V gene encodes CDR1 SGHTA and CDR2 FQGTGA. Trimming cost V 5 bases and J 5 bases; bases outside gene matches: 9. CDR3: CASSPVTSGTTGELFF. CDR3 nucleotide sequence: TGTGCCAGCAGCCCCGTGACTAGCGGAACGACCGGGGAGCTGTTTTTT.

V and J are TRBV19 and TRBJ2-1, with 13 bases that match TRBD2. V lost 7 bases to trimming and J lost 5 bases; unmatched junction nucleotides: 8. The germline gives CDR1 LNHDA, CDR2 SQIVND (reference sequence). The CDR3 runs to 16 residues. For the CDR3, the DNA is TGTGCCAGTACTACACTAGCGGGAGGGTCACACAATGAGCAGTTCTTC. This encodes CASTTLAGGSHNEQFF.

CDR3 sequence: CASSKRLAGGANTGELFF. The CDR3 nucleotides read TGTGCCAGCAGCAAGAGACTAGCGGGAGGGGCGAACACCGGGGAGCTGTTTTTT. The rearrangement links TRBV3-1 (or the pseudogene TRBV3-2) to TRBJ2-2, with TRBD2 identical over 14 bases. CDR3 length: 18 amino acids. After removal of 5 bases from V and 0 bases from J, the junction contained 5 bases not matched to a gene. Germline lookup yields CDR1 LGHDT and CDR2 YNNKEL (reference sequence).